Many counts were recorded for the clone carrying this T cell receptor beta chain. This sample is drawn from a study of T-cell reconstitution after alpha-beta-depleted transplantation in children. A library of TCRbeta sequences, prepared with unique molecular identifiers, was generated. One entry per CDR3 protein, called by TCRdb with MiXCR from the PCR reads. The table records roughly 220,000 distinct CDR3 sequences, roughly a tenth of them present only once. The CDR3 covers 13 residues. V lost 6 bases and J lost 5, with 13 bases in between. The chain uses TRBV12-3 or TRBV12-4 and TRBJ2-5; a weak D match, TRBD2 (6 bases). The source is a human donor who donated a stem cell graft to a child with SCID. Source: PBMCs from the stem cell graft donor, taken from the stem cell graft. The CDR3: CASSPWDSETQYF. CDR3 bases: TGTGCCAGCAGCCCTTGGGACTCGGAGACCCAGTACTTC.